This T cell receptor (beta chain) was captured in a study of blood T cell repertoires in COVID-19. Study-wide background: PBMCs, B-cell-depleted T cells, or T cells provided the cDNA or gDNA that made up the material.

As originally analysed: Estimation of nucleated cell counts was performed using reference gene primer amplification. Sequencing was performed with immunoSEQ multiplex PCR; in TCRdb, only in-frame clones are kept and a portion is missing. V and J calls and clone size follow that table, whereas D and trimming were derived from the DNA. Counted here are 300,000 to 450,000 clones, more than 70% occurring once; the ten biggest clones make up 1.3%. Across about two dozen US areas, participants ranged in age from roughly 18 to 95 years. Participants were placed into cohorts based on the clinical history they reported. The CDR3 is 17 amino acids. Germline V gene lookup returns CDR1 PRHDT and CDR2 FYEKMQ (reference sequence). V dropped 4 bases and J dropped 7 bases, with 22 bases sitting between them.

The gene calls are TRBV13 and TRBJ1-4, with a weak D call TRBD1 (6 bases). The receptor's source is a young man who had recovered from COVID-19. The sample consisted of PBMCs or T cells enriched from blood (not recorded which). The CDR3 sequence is CASSSKTGSTLSEKLFF. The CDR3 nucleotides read TGTGCCAGCAGCTCCAAAACAGGGAGTACCTTAAGTGAAAAACTGTTTTTT.